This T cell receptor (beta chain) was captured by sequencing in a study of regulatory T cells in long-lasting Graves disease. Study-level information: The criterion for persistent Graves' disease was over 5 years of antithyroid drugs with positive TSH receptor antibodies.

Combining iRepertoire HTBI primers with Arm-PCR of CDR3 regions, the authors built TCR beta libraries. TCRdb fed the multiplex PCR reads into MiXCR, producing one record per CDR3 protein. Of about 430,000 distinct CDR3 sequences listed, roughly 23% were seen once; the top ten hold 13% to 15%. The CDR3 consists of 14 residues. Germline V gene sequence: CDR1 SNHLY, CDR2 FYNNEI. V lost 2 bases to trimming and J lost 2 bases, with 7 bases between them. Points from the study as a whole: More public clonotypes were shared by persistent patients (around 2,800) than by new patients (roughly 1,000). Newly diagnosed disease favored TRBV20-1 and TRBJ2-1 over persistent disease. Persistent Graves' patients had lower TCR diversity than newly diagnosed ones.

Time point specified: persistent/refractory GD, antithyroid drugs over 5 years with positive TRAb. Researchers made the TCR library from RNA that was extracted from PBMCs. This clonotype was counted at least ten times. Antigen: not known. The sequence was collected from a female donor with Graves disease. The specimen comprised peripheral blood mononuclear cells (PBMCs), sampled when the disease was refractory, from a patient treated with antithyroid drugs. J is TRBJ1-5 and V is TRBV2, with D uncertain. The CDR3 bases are TGTGCCAGCAGTGAACTCCATGGCAATCAGCCCCAGCATTTT. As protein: CASSELHGNQPQHF.